Following are 10 T cell receptor beta chains from one sample sequenced in a study of tumor and adjacent non-tumor tissue in lung cancer. Three rounds of nested PCR, following a modified ARM-PCR protocol, produced the TCRbeta library. TCRdb re-called the multiplex PCR reads with MiXCR, one entry per CDR3 protein. This sample has 76,000 or so distinct CDR3 sequences, with approximately 71% found just once. This sample's RNA came from whole unsorted tissue. The sequencing input was lung tumor tissue. The receptors shown here come from a woman in her 70s with non-small cell lung cancer.

Concerning this clonotype itself: An end of the junction does not agree with germline; a read error may underlie this. The rearrangement joins TRBV11-3 to TRBJ2-1, with a tentative D call TRBD1 (5 bases). Germline CDR1 reads SGHNT; CDR2 reads YENEEA. This CDR3 is 14 amino acids long. CDR3 in amino acids: CTSSLDPDMNEQLF. The CDR3 region has the DNA TGTACCAGCAGCTTAGATCCGGACATGAATGAGCAGCTCTTC. Full variable domain (remainder filled in from reference TRBV11-3 and TRBJ2-1): EAGVVQSPRYKIIEKKQPVAFWCNPISGHNTLYWYLQNLGQGPELLIRYENEEAVDDSQLPKDRFSAERLKGVDSTLKIQPAELGDSAVYLCTSSLDPDMNEQLFGPGTRLTVL.

As regards this clonotype: At one of its ends the junction is not consistent with the germline gene, which may arise from a read error. The chain joins TRBV5-4 to TRBJ1-2; D ambiguous. The CDR3 spans 14 residues. Germline V lookup: CDR1 SGHNT, CDR2 YYREEE (reference sequence). The CDR3 DNA reads TGTGCCAGCAGCCCACCAAAGGAGACATCAGGCTTCACATTC. Encoded protein: CASSPPKETSGFTF.

The chain is built from TRBV30 and TRBJ2-7; 8 bases are shared with TRBD2. Trimming took 3 bases from V and 4 from J; bases not matched to a gene: 11. CDR3 length: 15 residues. Germline V lookup: CDR1 GTSNPN, CDR2 SVGIG (reference sequence). In nucleotides, the CDR3 is TGTGCCTGGAGATTCCGGGGGGGCGAGTCGTACGAGCAGTACTTC. It is translated as CAWRFRGGESYEQYF.

This clonotype was counted many times. The chain couples TRBV4-1 to TRBJ1-6, with D perhaps TRBD1 (5 bases). CDR3 length: 19 amino acids. The germline V gene encodes CDR1 MGHRA and CDR2 YSYEKL. Trimming took 0 bases from V and 4 from J, leaving 19 bases between them. In DNA, the CDR3 is TGCGCCAGCAGCCAAGAGTCCCCCTCGGATGACAGTTATAATTCACCCCTCCACTTT. The encoded protein is CASSQESPSDDSYNSPLHF.

As for this clonotype: The CDR3 ends on some other residue instead of the conserved phenylalanine or tryptophan, so this is likely a read error. The chain recombines TRBV4-1 with TRBJ2-1; TRBD2 aligns across 10 bases. The CDR3 length is 16 residues. CDR1 and CDR2 (germline): MGHRA, YSYEKL. CDR3 residues: CPSSRHSSGSYNEQFL. DNA of the CDR3: TGCCCCAGCAGCCGTCATTCTAGCGGGAGTTACAATGAGCAGTTCCTC.

With respect to this clonotype: One end of the junction is discordant with germline, which a read error may explain. This chain joins TRBV29-1 and TRBJ2-3; TRBD1 aligns across 7 bases. Germline V lookup: CDR1 SQVTM, CDR2 ANQGSEA. This CDR3 spans 14 amino acids. The CDR3 reads CSVDLGQVTDTQCF. CDR3 sequence (DNA): TGCAGTGTTGATCTCGGACAGGTCACAGATACGCAGTGTTTT.

The J gene is TRBJ2-5, the V gene TRBV10-3, with D perhaps being TRBD1 or TRBD2 (5 bases each). With 6 bases removed from V and 4 bases from J, the gap between germline ends came to 12 bases. From germline, CDR1 is ENHRY and CDR2 SYGVKD. This CDR3 spans 13 amino acids. In DNA form, the CDR3 reads TGTGCCATCAGGGTGACAGAGGGAGAGACCCAGTACTTC. It specifies CAIRVTEGETQYF.

This clonotype has a count of ten or more. This chain uses TRBV6-6 with TRBJ2-7; tentative D call: TRBD2 (5 bases). This CDR3 contains 12 residues. Per the germline V gene, CDR1 is MNHNY and CDR2 is SVGAGI (reference sequence). V dropped 4 bases and J dropped 1 base, with 5 bases sitting between them. CDR3 loop: CASSWESYEQYF. CDR3 bases: TGTGCCAGCAGTTGGGAGTCCTACGAGCAGTACTTC.

On this clonotype: The germline gene is not matched at one end of the junction; a read error may be the cause. The chain uses TRBV29-1 and TRBJ2-1, with 7 bases identical to TRBD2. The CDR3 consists of 14 residues. Germline CDR1 reads SQVTM; CDR2 reads ANQGSEA. In DNA, the CDR3 is TGCAACGCCGATCGAGCGGGGACCTACACTGAGCAGTTCTTC. It specifies CNADRAGTYTEQFF.

Comments on this clonotype: A much bigger clone sits one base away, suggesting this may be a read error. The chain joins TRBV13 to TRBJ2-1; TRBD1 matches at 8 bases. CDR1 is PRHDT and CDR2 is FYEKMQ in the germline V gene (reference sequence). The CDR3 covers 18 residues. The chain's CDR3 is CANSQTSDRGNSYNEQFF. In nucleotides, the CDR3 is TGTGCCAACAGCCAAACTTCTGACAGGGGAAACTCCTACAATGAGCAGTTCTTC.